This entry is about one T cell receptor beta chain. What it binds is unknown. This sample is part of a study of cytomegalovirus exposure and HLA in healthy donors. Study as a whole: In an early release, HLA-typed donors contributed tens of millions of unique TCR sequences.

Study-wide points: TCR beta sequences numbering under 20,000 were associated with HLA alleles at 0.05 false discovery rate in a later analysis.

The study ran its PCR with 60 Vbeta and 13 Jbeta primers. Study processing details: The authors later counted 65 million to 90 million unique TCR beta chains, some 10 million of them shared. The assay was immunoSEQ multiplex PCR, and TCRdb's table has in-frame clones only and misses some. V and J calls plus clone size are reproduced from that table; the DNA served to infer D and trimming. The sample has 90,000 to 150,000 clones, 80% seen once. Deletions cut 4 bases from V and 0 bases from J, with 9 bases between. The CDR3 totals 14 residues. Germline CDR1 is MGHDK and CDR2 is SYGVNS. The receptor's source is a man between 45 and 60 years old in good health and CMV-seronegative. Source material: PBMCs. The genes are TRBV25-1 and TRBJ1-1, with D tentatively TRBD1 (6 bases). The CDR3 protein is CASSGTGLNTEAFF. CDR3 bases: TGTGCCAGCAGTGGCACAGGGTTGAACACTGAAGCTTTCTTT.